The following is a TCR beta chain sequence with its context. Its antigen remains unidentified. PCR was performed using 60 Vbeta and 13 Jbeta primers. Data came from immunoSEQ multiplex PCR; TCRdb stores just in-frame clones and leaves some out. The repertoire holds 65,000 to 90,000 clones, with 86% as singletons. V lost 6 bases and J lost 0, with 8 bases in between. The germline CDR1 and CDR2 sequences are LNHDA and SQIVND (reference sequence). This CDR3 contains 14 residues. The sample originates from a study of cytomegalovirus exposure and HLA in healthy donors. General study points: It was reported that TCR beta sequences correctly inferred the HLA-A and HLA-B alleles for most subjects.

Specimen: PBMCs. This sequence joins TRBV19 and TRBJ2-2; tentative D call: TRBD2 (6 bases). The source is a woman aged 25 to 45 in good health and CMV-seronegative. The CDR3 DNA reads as TGTGCCAGTAGGGGGACTGCGAACACCGGGGAGCTGTTTTTT. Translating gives CASRGTANTGELFF.